A single sample is the source of the 8 T cell receptor beta chains below, sequenced in a study of radiotherapy plus CTLA-4 blockade in lung cancer (dated by TCRdb to 2017 to 2018). Library prep was done by the immunoSEQ multiplex PCR assay. Entries here come from immuneACCESS through TCRdb and include only in-frame sequences with V and J called. Some clones fail to appear in such tables; in the studies checked, an unresolved V gene covers under half of the shortfall, and the cause of the remainder is unknown. The table for this sample lists more than 55,000 clones; less than 80% of them were counted only once. The ten largest clones add up to roughly 15% of the sample. This sample comprised peripheral blood, obtained from a patient treated with radiotherapy plus ipilimumab. These receptors came from a human donor with non-small cell lung cancer who had a complete response to radiotherapy plus ipilimumab.

This chain uses TRBV18 with TRBJ2-5; TRBD2 is a possible D gene (5 bases). The germline V gene encodes CDR1 KGHSH and CDR2 LQKENI. Deletions cut 0 bases from V and 5 bases from J, with 16 bases between. The CDR3 consists of 16 residues. The DNA for the CDR3 is TGTGCCAGCTCACCACCAGCACAAGTGACGGGGGAGACCCAGTACTTC. This gives the protein CASSPPAQVTGETQYF.

On this clone: Mismatch with germline at one junction end may stem from a read error. Other DNA sequences from this sample encode an identical CDR3 as well. The chain uses TRBV7-2 and TRBJ2-7; 11 bases agree with TRBD2. This CDR3 comprises 20 residues. The germline V gene encodes CDR1 SGHTA and CDR2 FQGNSA. Here the CDR3 DNA reads TGTGCCAGCAGTTTAGCGAGGTTTAGCGGGGGGGCCCGGGGAGGACACGAGCAGTACTTC. Translation: CASSLARFSGGARGGHEQYF.

The V and J genes are TRBV27 and TRBJ1-1; TRBD1 might be the D (5 bases). This CDR3 contains 16 residues. The germline CDR1 and CDR2 sequences are MNHEY and SMNVEV (reference sequence). V was shortened by 1 base and J by 1 base, with 13 bases between the two germline ends. The CDR3 region is CASSLLGGVKNTEAFF. The CDR3 nucleotides read TGTGCCAGCAGTTTATTGGGGGGGGTCAAGAACACTGAAGCTTTCTTT.

A single count supports this clone. Here the CDR3 DNA reads TGTGCCAGCAGCACGAGCGGGAGGGATGATACGCAGTATTTT. Its protein is CASSTSGRDDTQYF. The V gene is TRBV7-2, the J gene TRBJ2-3; 10 positions agree with TRBD2. The CDR3 is made up of 14 amino acids. Germline CDR1 SGHTA, CDR2 FQGNSA. J lost 6 bases, V lost 5 bases, and 5 bases had no gene match. The full variable domain, completed using reference TRBV7-2 and TRBJ2-3, is GAGVSQSPSNKVTEKGKDVELRCDPISGHTALYWYRQSLGQGLEFLIYFQGNSAPDKSGLPSDRFSAERTGGSVSTLTIQRTQQEDSAVYLCASSTSGRDDTQYFGPGTRLTVL.

V usage is TRBV10-3 and J usage is TRBJ2-7; 9 nucleotides match TRBD2. The trim removed 6 bases at V and 2 bases at J, leaving 5 bases unmatched. CDR3 length equals 14 residues. Germline V gene lookup returns CDR1 ENHRY and CDR2 SYGVKD. The CDR3: CAISQREAAYEQYV. The CDR3 DNA reads TGTGCCATCAGCCAGCGGGAGGCTGCCTACGAGCAGTACGTC.

The chain couples TRBV2 to TRBJ1-2; 9 nucleotides match TRBD1. The V gene end was trimmed by 6 bases and the J gene end by 3 bases; junction bases not matched to a gene: 5. The CDR3 has 14 residues. Germline V gene sequence: CDR1 SNHLY, CDR2 FYNNEI. For the CDR3, the DNA is TGTGCCAGCAGCGACAGGGGGTGGGACTATGGCTACACCTTC. It is translated as CASSDRGWDYGYTF.

This chain connects TRBV6-1 to TRBJ2-4; 9 bases match TRBD1. The length of the CDR3 is 15 residues. V lost 5 bases to trimming and J lost 7 bases; unmatched junction nucleotides: 9. CDR1 is MNHNS, CDR2 SASEGT, per germline. The CDR3 nucleotides read TGTGCCAGCAGTCCCCGCCGACAGGGGGGGAACATTCAGTACTTC. Translation gives CASSPRRQGGNIQYF.

J is TRBJ1-1 and V is TRBV5-1; D uncertain. Germline CDR1 SGHRS, CDR2 YFSETQ. The CDR3 extends over 15 amino acids. The V end lost 0 bases, the J end lost 0 bases, and 9 bases lay between the germline ends. CDR3 bases: TGCGCCAGCAGCTTGGACAGCCGGATGAACACTGAAGCTTTCTTT. It encodes CASSLDSRMNTEAFF.